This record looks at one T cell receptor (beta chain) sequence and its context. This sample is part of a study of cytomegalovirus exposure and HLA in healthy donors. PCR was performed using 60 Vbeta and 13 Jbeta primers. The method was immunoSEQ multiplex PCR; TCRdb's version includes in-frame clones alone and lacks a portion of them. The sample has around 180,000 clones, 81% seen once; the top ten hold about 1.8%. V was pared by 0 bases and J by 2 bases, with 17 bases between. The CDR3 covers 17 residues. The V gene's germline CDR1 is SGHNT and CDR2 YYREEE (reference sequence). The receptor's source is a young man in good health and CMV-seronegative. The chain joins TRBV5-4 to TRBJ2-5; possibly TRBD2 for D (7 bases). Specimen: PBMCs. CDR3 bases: TGTGCCAGCAGCTTGGAAGGCCGGGGGGCTTATCAAGAGACCCAGTACTTC. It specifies CASSLEGRGAYQETQYF.